This paragraph reports one TCR beta chain. Its antigen remains undetermined. One base away there is no much larger clone; base qualities are not given. The data belong to a study of regulatory T cells in long-lasting Graves disease (dated by TCRdb to 2020 to 2022). The study in broad terms: Persistent Graves' disease meant more than 5 years of antithyroid drug treatment with TSH receptor autoantibodies that stayed positive. This study used TCR sequencing and RNA sequencing of peripheral blood to compare persistent Graves' disease patients against newly diagnosed Graves' disease patients. The study was registered as a clinical trial and conducted in China. A total of 33 samples were covered by TCR sequencing, comprising some 13 persistent and 20 or so newly diagnosed Graves' disease patients. Persistent Graves' disease patients in the clinical cohort had taken antithyroid drugs for roughly ten years on average.

The method behind the library was multiplex PCR. Sequencing used an Illumina HiSeq 4000. CDR3 regions were amplified by Arm-PCR with iRepertoire HTBI primers to construct TCR beta libraries. PCR products were gel purified before sequencing. The original pipeline was this. A total of fewer than 65 TRBV and more than twelve TRBJ segments were identified across samples and were used for gene usage analysis of CDR3 amino acid clonotypes. COPE and FqMerger were used to merge filtered high-quality paired reads into contigs. BLAST was used to align contigs to IMGT TRBV, TRBD and TRBJ reference genes, and CDR3 was defined according to IMGT. Clonotypes above 0.1% frequency were classified as highly expanded clones. Repertoire diversity was measured by Shannon entropy, and V-J evenness by the Gini coefficient. A clonotype was considered public if more than one individual shared it. TCRdb handled the public reads itself, with Q25 trimming in fastp and clone calling in MiXCR, and kept productive beta chains. Each entry merges the rows of one CDR3 protein and shows their most common DNA and genes. The V and J calls come from TCRdb's annotation, not from the publication. The sample table shows about 470,000 distinct CDR3 sequences, and more than 20% are seen once. The ten biggest clones cover about 8.3% of the sample.

CDR3 length: 15 amino acids, cysteine to phenylalanine. Solely the CDR3 DNA is kept, with 45 bases framed from the first base. Ends trimmed: V by 0 bases, J by 6 bases; bases unmatched to a gene: 3. The germline V gene sets CDR1 to KGHDR and CDR2 to SFDVKD. The sample's time point label is to be understood as: persistent/refractory GD, antithyroid drugs over 5 years with positive TRAb. For both TCR sequencing and RNA sequencing, RNA was extracted from PBMCs in TRIzol. The diagnosis of Graves' disease was made according to American Thyroid Association guidelines. Patients were recruited from an endocrinology department in Xi'an, China. From each patient, approximately 10 milliliters of peripheral blood was collected into an EDTA anticoagulant tube. Ficoll Paque Plus density gradient separation was used to isolate PBMCs, and no further T cell sorting was performed. RNA quality was checked with an Agilent 2100 Bioanalyzer and agarose gel, and concentration with a NanoDrop 2000.

The research as a whole found: Sequencing and analysis were restricted to the TCR beta chain. Because the primary lesion, thyroid tissue, could not be accessed, the study looked at peripheral blood alone. Persistent disease showed preferential use of TRBV28, TRBJ1-2 and TRBJ2-5, whereas newly diagnosed disease favored TRBV20-1 and TRBJ2-1. More public clonotypes were shared among persistent patients (under 3,000) than among newly diagnosed patients (roughly 1,000). The authors noted that the small sample size was a limitation that may lower accuracy. Lower TCR Shannon entropy and fewer highly expanded clones were observed in persistent Graves' disease patients than in newly diagnosed patients, which suggested clonal expansion.

This receptor was taken from a female donor with Graves disease. The chain couples TRBV24-1 to TRBJ2-2, with TRBD1 matching 7 junction bases. This specimen was peripheral blood mononuclear cells (PBMCs), taken when the disease was refractory, from a patient treated with antithyroid drugs. Here the CDR3 is given as CATSDLGTAPGELFF. The base sequence is TGTGCCACCAGTGATTTGGGGACAGCCCCCGGGGAGCTGTTTTTT.